This TCR beta chain comes out of a study of OX40 agonist ivuxolimab in advanced cancers. Study summary: An agonistic human IgG2 monoclonal antibody against OX40 (CD134) was given.

V lost 8 bases and J lost 7, with 14 bases in between. This CDR3 is built from 12 residues. Germline-derived CDR1 and CDR2 are MDHEN and SYDVKM. At cycle 4 day 1, cycle 7 day 1, and baseline, blood was sampled. Clones were read by immunoSEQ multiplex PCR, and TCRdb kept only the in-frame ones, dropping some. The data contain 72,000 or so clones, roughly 80% of them singletons. The sequences come from CD4+ or CD8+ T cells sorted from blood, collected in a trial of the OX40 agonist ivuxolimab. The receptor's source is an adult with an advanced solid tumor such as melanoma, head and neck, liver or kidney cancer. The rearrangement joins TRBV28 to TRBJ1-1; no clear D gene. The CDR3 DNA is TGTGCCAGCTTGACCTTGTCCTTTGAAGCTTTCTTT. Residues: CASLTLSFEAFF.